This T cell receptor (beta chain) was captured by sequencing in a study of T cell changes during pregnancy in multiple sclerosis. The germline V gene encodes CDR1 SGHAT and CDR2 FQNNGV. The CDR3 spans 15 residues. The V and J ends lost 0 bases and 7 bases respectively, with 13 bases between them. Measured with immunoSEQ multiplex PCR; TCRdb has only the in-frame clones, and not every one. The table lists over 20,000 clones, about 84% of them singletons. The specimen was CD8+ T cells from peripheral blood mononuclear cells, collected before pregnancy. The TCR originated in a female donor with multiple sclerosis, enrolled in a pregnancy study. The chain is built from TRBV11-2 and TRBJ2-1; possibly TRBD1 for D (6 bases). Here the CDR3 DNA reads TGTGCCAGCAGCTTAGAACAGGGTAACCGTAATGAGCAGTTCTTC. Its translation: CASSLEQGNRNEQFF.